What follows is one T cell receptor beta chain and its context. The antigen is unknown. The data belong to a study of memory CD4+ T cells and cytomegalovirus serostatus. Study as a whole: Of the healthy Belgian adults, several were CMV seropositive and fewer than 30 seronegative.

Whole-study results and caveats: Suggested: most of the CMV-linked TCR signature lies in CD4+ memory cells.

Germline V gene data show CDR1 as SNHLY and CDR2 as FYNNEI. The CDR3 runs to 14 residues. With V trimmed by 3 bases and J by 5 bases, 1 base remained unmatched. Original analysis: After removing out-of-frame reads, around 2,100,000 distinct TCRbeta sequences remained. The table came from immunoSEQ multiplex PCR; TCRdb's copy has only in-frame clones and leaves some out. The V and J calls and clone size were taken over from that table, and D and trimming were inferred from the DNA. The profile shows 45,000 or so clones, over 60% of them singletons. The sort gate was single viable CD3+CD4+CD8-CD45RO+ cells for memory CD4+ T cells. CMV serostatus came from serum IgG against pp150, pp28, p38, p52.

Sequencing used memory CD4+ T cells from blood. This chain connects TRBV2 to TRBJ2-1, with 10 bases lining up with TRBD2. This TCR was recovered from an adult in good health and CMV-seronegative. CDR3 loop: CASSDGLADNEQFF. The CDR3 nucleotides are TGTGCCAGCAGTGATGGACTAGCGGACAATGAGCAGTTCTTC.